The entry that follows covers one T cell receptor (beta chain) sequence. The antigen is not known. This entry comes from a study of blood T cells in healthy people across ages. Overall study results and limits: Estimates drawn from one million T cells were deemed to understate diversity.

Combining a sample-barcoded 5' primer with a J-beta primer mix, a second PCR ran for roughly 6 to 12 cycles. MiXCR, applied by TCRdb to the 5' RACE reads, yields one record per CDR3 protein. The sample contains approximately 1.5 million distinct CDR3 sequences, roughly a third of which appear only once. The clonotype comes from a woman aged 25 to 39 in good health. Input material: blood.

CDR3 nucleotide sequence: TGTGCCAGCAGTTCGGACACGGGACTAGTCAACAATGAGCAGTTCTTC. Translation gives CASSSDTGLVNNEQFF. The chain combines TRBV27 with TRBJ2-1; 8 positions match TRBD2. CDR1 MNHEY and CDR2 SMNVEV come from the germline V gene (reference sequence). The CDR3 runs to 16 residues. Losses at the gene ends were 4 bases for V and 5 bases for J; bases not matched to a gene: 10.